Following are 10 T cell receptor beta chains from one sample sequenced in a study of T cells in Graves' hyperthyroidism and ophthalmopathy. Amplification of TCR beta CDR3 regions used RNA as the template. HTBI primers were the set used in a first-round RT-PCR of the TCR CDR3. TCRdb re-analysed the multiplex PCR reads in MiXCR, keeping a single row per CDR3 protein. The table records some 560,000 distinct CDR3 sequences, 12% to 15% of them present only once. Source material: blood. The receptors were sampled from a middle-aged woman with Graves' hyperthyroidism.

This clonotype showed up just a few times. The chain combines TRBV12-5 with TRBJ2-1; 11 positions match TRBD1. Germline V gives CDR1 LGHNT, CDR2 FRNRAP. Unmatched junction bases numbered 12, after V lost 10 bases and J lost 7 bases. CDR3 length: 15 amino acids. CDR3 DNA: TGTGCTACTGACGCCGTGGACAGGGGGCGAAATGAGCAGTTCTTC. This codes for CATDAVDRGRNEQFF. Looking up the rest from reference TRBV12-5 and TRBJ2-1 gives the full variable domain: DARVTQTPRHKVTEMGQEVTMRCQPILGHNTVFWYRQTMMQGLELLAYFRNRAPLDDSGMPKDRFSAEMPDATLATLKIQPSEPRDSAVYFCATDAVDRGRNEQFFGPGTRLTVL.

This clonotype was seen at least ten times. The chain joins TRBV7-3 to TRBJ2-3; TRBD2 matches 8 bases. Trimming removed 3 bases from V and 0 bases from J; junction bases left unmatched: 5. CDR1 and CDR2 (germline): SGHTA, FQGTGA. The CDR3 loop spans 16 amino acids. The CDR3 here is CASSFGPSGSTDTQYF. Written as DNA, the CDR3 is TGTGCCAGCAGCTTCGGGCCTAGCGGGAGCACAGATACGCAGTATTTT.

This clonotype was seen more than once but under ten times. This chain links TRBV15 with TRBJ1-5; D ambiguous. Germline V gene lookup returns CDR1 LNHNV and CDR2 YYDKDF (reference sequence). This CDR3 contains 15 residues. V gave up 3 bases and J gave up 0 bases, with 9 bases separating them. Here the CDR3 reads CATSSAGPSNQPQHF. The CDR3 coding sequence is TGTGCCACCAGCAGTGCGGGTCCTAGCAATCAGCCCCAGCATTTT.

This clonotype was seen at least ten times. The rearrangement joins TRBV5-8 to TRBJ1-6, with 8 bases lining up with TRBD1. The germline gives CDR1 SGHTS, CDR2 YDEGEE. Losses at the gene ends were 0 bases for V and 7 bases for J; bases not matched to a gene: 3. The CDR3 is made up of 15 amino acids. The DNA of the CDR3 is TGTGCCAGCAGCTTGGGCCAGGGGGCGAATTCACCCCTCCACTTT. Translated, it gives CASSLGQGANSPLHF.

This clonotype was seen ten or more times. The rearrangement joins TRBV5-1 to TRBJ2-3; the D gene is possibly TRBD1 (6 bases). Trimming shortened V by 2 bases and J by 1 base, and 14 bases separated the two germline ends. Germline CDR1 is SGHRS and CDR2 is YFSETQ. The length of the CDR3 is 16 residues. This chain's CDR3 is CASSFTGSRGTDTQYF. The CDR3 DNA reads as TGCGCCAGCAGCTTCACAGGGTCCCGGGGCACAGATACGCAGTATTTT.

The rearrangement uses TRBV2 and TRBJ2-3, with D unresolved. The CDR3 contains 14 residues. CDR1 is SNHLY and CDR2 is FYNNEI in the germline V gene. V was pared by 6 bases and J by 4 bases, with 14 bases between. The CDR3 loop is CASSLQEKADTQYF. The CDR3 DNA sequence: TGTGCCAGCAGCCTCCAGGAGAAGGCAGATACGCAGTATTTT.

This clonotype was seen ten or more times. The rearrangement uses TRBV6-2 or TRBV6-3 and TRBJ2-5; 7 bases match TRBD2. The V and J ends lost 2 bases and 4 bases, in that order; junction bases with no gene match: 10. CDR1 and CDR2 (germline): MNHEY, SVGEGT. The CDR3 runs 16 residues. CDR3 DNA sequence: TGTGCCAGCAGTTACGACACCAGGGAGGGGCGAGAGACCCAGTACTTC. Encoded protein: CASSYDTREGRETQYF.

V gene TRBV19 combines with J gene TRBJ1-2, with D possibly matching TRBD1 (6 bases). CDR1 and CDR2 (germline): LNHDA, SQIVND (reference sequence). The length of the CDR3 is 12 residues. The germline V and J ends were trimmed by 8 bases and 6 bases, with 13 bases remaining between them. This CDR3 is CASYRTENGYTF. The CDR3 nucleotides are TGTGCCAGTTACCGGACAGAGAATGGCTACACCTTC.

The chain links TRBV12-3 or TRBV12-4 to TRBJ2-4; 8 bases align to TRBD2. The V and J ends lost 8 bases and 2 bases, in that order; junction bases with no gene match: 2. The CDR3 runs to 13 residues. The CDR3 loop is CASGTSTKNIQYF. In DNA form, the CDR3 reads TGTGCCAGCGGGACTAGTACCAAAAACATTCAGTACTTC.

This clonotype has only a few counts. Being one base from a much bigger clone, this may be a read error. In DNA, the CDR3 is TGTGCCAGCAGCCAAGAACAGAACTATGGCTACACCTTC. Protein sequence: CASSQEQNYGYTF. The chain uses TRBV3-1 and TRBJ1-2; D ambiguous. Germline assignment: CDR1 LGHDT and CDR2 YNNKEL (reference sequence). The length of the CDR3 is 13 residues. The germline V and J ends were trimmed by 0 bases and 2 bases, with 4 bases remaining between them.